Shown below are 21 T cell receptor beta chains from a single sample sequenced in a study of PD-L1 blockade in urothelial cancer. As to time point: pretreatment peripheral blood. TCRdb's table, derived via immunoSEQ multiplex PCR, lists solely in-frame clones and lacks some. The data contain some 89,000 clones, about 84% of them singletons. The specimen was PBMCs, collected around atezolizumab (anti-PD-L1) treatment. All receptors derive from a man aged 55-75 years with urothelial cancer.

The chain joins TRBV30 to TRBJ2-6, with 9 bases fitting TRBD1. This CDR3 is 15 amino acids long. Trimming removed 8 bases from V and 4 bases from J; junction bases left unmatched: 9. Germline CDR1 GTSNPN, CDR2 SVGIG (reference sequence). The CDR3 loop is CAAEQGARGANVLTF. In DNA, the CDR3 is TGTGCCGCCGAACAGGGGGCGAGGGGGGCCAACGTCCTGACTTTC.

This chain uses TRBV20-1 with TRBJ1-1, with TRBD1 identical over 7 bases. With 4 bases clipped from V and 13 bases from J, the junction kept 6 bases outside the gene matches. CDR3 length: 10 amino acids. Germline V CDR1 and CDR2: DFQATT, SNEGSKA (reference sequence). The CDR3: CSAKTGYDFF. CDR3 sequence (DNA): TGCAGTGCTAAGACAGGGTATGATTTCTTT.

This chain uses TRBV27 with TRBJ2-1; D possibly corresponds to TRBD2 (5 bases). CDR1 MNHEY and CDR2 SMNVEV come from the germline V gene (reference sequence). The CDR3 runs 14 residues. V was cut by 5 bases and J by 9 bases, with 17 bases left in between. The CDR3 DNA reads as TGTGCCAGCAGTCTCCGACTACTAGGTGGTGAGCAGTTCTTC. Its protein is CASSLRLLGGEQFF.

The rearrangement uses TRBV6-5 and TRBJ2-5; TRBD2 matches at 8 bases. J was trimmed by 3 bases and V by 1 base; bases with no gene match: 4. This CDR3 comprises 15 residues. In germline, CDR1 is MNHEY, CDR2 SVGAGI. The CDR3 nucleotides are TGTGCCAGCAGTTACTACCGGGAGGGTGAAGAGACCCAGTACTTC. Translation gives CASSYYREGEETQYF.

The chain recombines TRBV9 with TRBJ2-1; 8 bases match TRBD1. The V gene's germline CDR1 is SGDLS and CDR2 YYNGEE. The CDR3 is 14 amino acids. The trim removed 0 bases at V and 4 bases at J, leaving 0 bases unmatched. The CDR3 loop is CASSVGTGYNEQFF. The CDR3 DNA follows: TGTGCCAGCAGCGTAGGGACAGGGTACAATGAGCAGTTCTTC.

The genes are TRBV11-2 and TRBJ2-3; 8 positions agree with TRBD2. Germline-derived CDR1 and CDR2 are SGHAT and FQNNGV. J gave up 4 bases and V 1 base, and 7 bases lay outside the gene matches. This CDR3 contains 16 residues. In nucleotides, the CDR3 is TGTGCCAGCAGCTTAGTTGCCAGCGGGAGAGCAGATACGCAGTATTTT. Its translation: CASSLVASGRADTQYF. The complete variable domain, with remaining parts taken from reference TRBV11-2 and TRBJ2-3, reads EAGVAQSPRYKIIEKRQSVAFWCNPISGHATLYWYQQILGQGPKLLIQFQNNGVVDDSQLPKDRFSAERLKGVDSTLKIQPAKLEDSAVYLCASSLVASGRADTQYFGPGTRLTVL.

The chain is built from TRBV27 and TRBJ2-3; 12 bases are shared with TRBD2. The germline gives CDR1 MNHEY, CDR2 SMNVEV (reference sequence). J was trimmed by 4 bases and V by 3 bases; bases with no gene match: 14. CDR3 size: 19 residues. CDR3 protein: CASSFQGLAGGPFPDTQYF. As DNA, the CDR3 is TGTGCCAGCAGTTTTCAAGGGCTAGCGGGAGGGCCGTTCCCAGATACGCAGTATTTT.

This clone was picked up one time. This chain joins TRBV6-1 and TRBJ2-3; TRBD2 matches at 9 bases. After removal of 3 bases from V and 0 bases from J, the junction contained 7 bases not matched to a gene. Germline lookup yields CDR1 MNHNS and CDR2 SASEGT. CDR3 size: 17 residues. The chain's CDR3 is CASSDAPGLASTDTQYF. CDR3 bases: TGTGCCAGCAGTGACGCCCCGGGACTAGCTAGCACAGATACGCAGTATTTT.

This chain uses TRBV28 with TRBJ2-1; weak D call: TRBD1 (6 bases). Between the trimmed V and J ends, which lost 1 base and 8 bases, there was a span of 15 bases. This CDR3 contains 15 residues. From germline, CDR1 is MDHEN and CDR2 SYDVKM. CDR3 DNA sequence: TGTGCCAGCAGTTTATCCCCCGGCAGGGGCGATGAGCAGTTCTTC. This codes for CASSLSPGRGDEQFF.

The rearrangement joins TRBV27 to TRBJ2-4; D perhaps matches TRBD1 (5 bases). CDR3 length: 16 amino acids. Germline V CDR1 and CDR2: MNHEY, SMNVEV (reference sequence). Trimming stripped 3 bases from V and 3 bases from J, with 15 bases between. The CDR3 sequence is CASSFFPGKDKNIQYF. The DNA of the CDR3 is TGTGCCAGCAGTTTTTTCCCAGGGAAAGACAAAAACATTCAGTACTTC.

The chain employs TRBV10-3 and TRBJ2-1, with a weak D call TRBD2 (6 bases). Germline CDR1 reads ENHRY; CDR2 reads SYGVKD. V dropped 4 bases and J dropped 4 bases, with 14 bases sitting between them. CDR3 length equals 15 residues. The CDR3: CAISGAASVYNEQFF. The CDR3 DNA is TGTGCCATCAGTGGGGCGGCTAGCGTTTACAATGAGCAGTTCTTC.

This chain connects TRBV7-6 to TRBJ2-7; maybe TRBD1 (6 bases). V lost 4 bases to trimming and J lost 3 bases, with 19 bases between them. The CDR3 length is 16 residues. Germline V CDR1 and CDR2: SGHVS, FNYEAQ. The chain's CDR3 is CASSSAIRDISYEQYF. The CDR3 nucleotides are TGTGCCAGCAGCTCAGCCATACGGGACATTAGCTACGAGCAGTACTTC.

The V and J genes are TRBV7-2 and TRBJ2-3; D uncertain. The CDR3 is 15 amino acids. In germline, CDR1 is SGHTA, CDR2 FQGNSA. Trimming cost V 5 bases and J 0 bases, with 12 bases left between them. The DNA of the CDR3 is TGTGCCAGCAGCCCCGGCGGCAGAAGCACAGATACGCAGTATTTT. It encodes CASSPGGRSTDTQYF.

This chain uses TRBV30 with TRBJ2-7; 8 nucleotides agree with TRBD2. Per germline, CDR1 GTSNPN and CDR2 SVGIG (reference sequence). The CDR3 has 13 amino acids. Trimming took 6 bases from V and 6 from J; bases not matched to a gene: 10. CDR3 DNA sequence: TGTGCCTGTCTGGCGGGGGGTCGAGGCGAGCAGTACTTC. The encoded protein is CACLAGGRGEQYF.

This clone was seen a handful of times. This chain joins TRBV11-2 and TRBJ1-2, with a tentative D call TRBD1 (5 bases). This CDR3 region has 15 residues. Germline V gives CDR1 SGHAT, CDR2 FQNNGV. V was pared by 8 bases and J by 8 bases, with 24 bases between. The CDR3 sequence is CASRKTPGNPLGYTF. The CDR3 bases are TGTGCCAGCCGAAAAACTCCAGGGAACCCTTTGGGCTACACCTTC.

The chain has TRBV7-6 and TRBJ2-2, with D perhaps TRBD1 (6 bases). V was shortened by 1 base and J by 5 bases, with 23 bases between the two germline ends. Germline-derived CDR1 and CDR2 are SGHVS and FNYEAQ. The CDR3 runs to 19 residues. The CDR3 reads CASSLVPKARGRLTGELFF. CDR3 sequence (DNA): TGTGCCAGCAGCTTAGTACCGAAGGCGAGGGGGAGATTAACCGGGGAGCTGTTTTTT.

This clone was counted only a few times. The chain recombines TRBV2 with TRBJ2-7; D is unclear. This CDR3 spans 12 amino acids. Trimming left V 5 bases short and J 2 bases short, with 7 bases between. Germline CDR1 SNHLY, CDR2 FYNNEI. CDR3 protein: CASSRETYEQYF. In nucleotides, the CDR3 is TGTGCCAGCAGTCGAGAGACCTACGAGCAGTACTTC.

This rearrangement joins TRBV9 to TRBJ1-2; D is ambiguous. Germline values: CDR1 SGDLS, CDR2 YYNGEE. V lost 7 bases, J lost 7 bases, and 20 bases lay in between. CDR3 length: 14 residues. CDR3 in amino acids: CASGGLTRLAGYTF. In DNA, the CDR3 is TGTGCCAGCGGCGGATTGACACGACTAGCTGGCTACACCTTC.

The chain has TRBV29-1 and TRBJ2-5; the match to TRBD2 covers 7 bases. The CDR3 runs 13 residues. Losses at the gene ends were 3 bases for V and 1 base for J; bases not matched to a gene: 2. Germline V lookup: CDR1 SQVTM, CDR2 ANQGSEA. The CDR3 DNA is TGCAGCGTTGATCCTAGCGGCCAAGAGACCCAGTACTTC. It encodes CSVDPSGQETQYF.

The CDR3 region is CASLNSQSSYEQYF. The CDR3 DNA is TGTGCCAGTCTCAACAGTCAGAGCTCCTACGAGCAGTACTTC. The rearrangement joins TRBV28 to TRBJ2-7; D is ambiguous. The CDR3 has 14 amino acids. Germline V CDR1 and CDR2: MDHEN, SYDVKM. Deletions cut 9 bases from V and 0 bases from J, with 15 bases between. Looking up the rest from reference TRBV28 and TRBJ2-7 gives the full variable domain: DVKVTQSSRYLVKRTGEKVFLECVQDMDHENMFWYRQDPGLGLRLIYFSYDVKMKEKGDIPEGYSVSREKKERFSLILESASTNQTSMYLCASLNSQSSYEQYFGPGTRLTVT.

CDR3 in amino acids: CASSQDLAGGKYTQYF. In nucleotides, the CDR3 is TGCGCCAGCAGCCAAGATCTGGCGGGGGGAAAGTATACGCAGTATTTT. The rearrangement links TRBV4-1 to TRBJ2-3, with 8 bases identical to TRBD2. CDR3 size: 16 residues. Germline V gene lookup returns CDR1 MGHRA and CDR2 YSYEKL. J gave up 7 bases and V 0 bases, and 9 bases lay outside the gene matches.